The clone carrying this T cell receptor beta chain was seen only once. Its matching antigen is unknown. These data come from a study of CD8+ T cells in alopecia areata. Study results and caveats: Resident alphabeta T-cell populations of normal skin are likewise subject to sequencing in scalp samples. The study found TCR sharing across patients less clear than in mice, possibly for HLA reasons.

RNA, once extracted, was reverse transcribed into cDNA for use as the sequencing template. TCRdb's copy holds only in-frame clones and misses some; the assay was immunoSEQ multiplex PCR. The sample carries about 64,000 clones, roughly 46% recorded once. CDR3 length: 14 residues. Germline CDR1 and CDR2: SEHNR and FQNEAQ (reference sequence). V lost 5 bases to trimming and J lost 1 base, with 9 bases between them. Peripheral blood samples and lesional scalp punch biopsies were obtained from alopecia areata patients. PBMCs were stained for CD3, CD4 and CD8, and CD4+ and CD8+ T cells were sorted. Sequenced material: NKG2D-low CD8+ T cells sorted from blood. The origin of this receptor is a human donor with alopecia areata. The V call is TRBV7-9, the J call TRBJ1-5; perhaps TRBD1 as D (5 bases). CDR3 amino acids: CASSAPGSNQPQHF. CDR3 coding DNA: TGTGCCAGCAGCGCACCAGGGAGCAATCAGCCCCAGCATTTT.